This note documents a single T cell receptor beta chain sequence. Its antigen is not known. Looked up from germline, CDR1 is MDHEN and CDR2 is SYDVKM. With 3 bases removed from V and 0 bases from J, the gap between germline ends came to 8 bases. This CDR3 spans 14 amino acids. The data were obtained in a study of siplizumab effects on memory and regulatory T cells. Profiling relied on immunoSEQ multiplex PCR, and the TCRdb table lists in-frame clones only, not all of them. The profile covers some 100,000 clones, with 80% to 95% appearing a single time and about 2.6% taken by the ten largest. Study-wide points: The authors mapped only a minor fraction of alloreactive clones to unstimulated subsets. Mappable alloreactive CD4+ clones came from Treg cells under 80% of the time on average with siplizumab, against 25% to 30% in controls. An assignable phenotype, naive or memory, was missing from roughly 86-96% of proliferating CD4+ or CD8+ clones. Siplizumab significantly brought down the alloreactive sequences that trace back to unstimulated CD4+ memory cells.

This clonotype was sampled from a human donor in good health. Some clones in this sample may be carry-over from other donors' samples. The sample comprised CD4+ T cells sorted from blood. The chain couples TRBV28 to TRBJ1-1; tentatively, D is TRBD1 (5 bases). The CDR3 region has the DNA TGTGCCAGCAGTTTGGGGACTTTGAACACTGAAGCTTTCTTT. This translates into CASSLGTLNTEAFF.